The clone carrying this T cell receptor beta chain appeared once. TCRdb's table, derived via immunoSEQ multiplex PCR, lists solely in-frame clones and lacks some. Here the sample spans approximately 79,000 clones, more than 90% being singletons. The entry originates in a study of T cell changes during pregnancy in multiple sclerosis. Trimming cost V 3 bases and J 9 bases, with 12 bases left between them. Germline V gene data show CDR1 as GTSNPN and CDR2 as SVGIG (reference sequence). This CDR3 is built from 13 residues. This receptor was taken from a female donor with multiple sclerosis, enrolled in a pregnancy study. The rearrangement links TRBV30 to TRBJ1-6, with D possibly TRBD1 on 5 matching bases. The material sequenced was CD4+ T cells from peripheral blood mononuclear cells, taken before pregnancy. The CDR3 nucleotides are TGTGCCTGGAGGGTCAGGGTGGGTTCACCCCTCCACTTT. Translation: CAWRVRVGSPLHF.